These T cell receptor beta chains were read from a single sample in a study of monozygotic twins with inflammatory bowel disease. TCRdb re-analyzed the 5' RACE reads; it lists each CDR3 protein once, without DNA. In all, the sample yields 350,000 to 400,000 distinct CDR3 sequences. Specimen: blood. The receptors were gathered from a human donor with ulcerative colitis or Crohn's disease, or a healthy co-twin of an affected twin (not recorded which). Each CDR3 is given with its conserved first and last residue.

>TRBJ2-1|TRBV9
CASSVATGYNEQFF
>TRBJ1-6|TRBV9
CASSVTGLGALHF
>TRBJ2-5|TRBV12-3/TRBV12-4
CASSLGAGMETQYF
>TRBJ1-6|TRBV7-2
CASSLEGRVGTPLHF
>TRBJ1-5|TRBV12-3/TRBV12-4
CASSRRENQPQHF
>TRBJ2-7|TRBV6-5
CASSYSGHQYEQYF
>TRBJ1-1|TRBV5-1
CASSVGQGITEAFF
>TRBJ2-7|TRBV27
CASSLYPPRGDRTYEQYF
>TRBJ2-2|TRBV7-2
CASSSTANTGELFF
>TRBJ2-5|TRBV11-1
CASSLDEETQYF
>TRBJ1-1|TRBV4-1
CASSFGGENTEAFF
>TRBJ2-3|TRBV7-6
CASSPRDRDYTDTQYF
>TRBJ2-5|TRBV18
CASSPPSGGPDGETQYF
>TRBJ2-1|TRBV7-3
CASSPSWANEQFF
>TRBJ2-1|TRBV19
CASQYSGGGYNEQFF
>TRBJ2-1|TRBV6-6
CASRGLSYNEQFF
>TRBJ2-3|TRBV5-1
CASSLSTEPRVGTDTQYF
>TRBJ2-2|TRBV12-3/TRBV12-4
CASSSTSGGIAGELFF
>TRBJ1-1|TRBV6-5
CASSYLGAGRNTEAFF
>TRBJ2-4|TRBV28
CASSLPGERKNIQYF
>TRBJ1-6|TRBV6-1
CASSRGDRVSPLHF
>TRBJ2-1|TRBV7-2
CASSLLGQISYNEQFF
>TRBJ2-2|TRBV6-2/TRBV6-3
CASSYSLTGKTNTGELFF
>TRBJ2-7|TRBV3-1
CASSQVSEQYF
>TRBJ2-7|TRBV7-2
CASSPPRGLATGNEQYF
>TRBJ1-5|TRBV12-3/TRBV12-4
CASSHRRTDTSNQPQHF
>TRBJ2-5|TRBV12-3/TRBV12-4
CASSLGALTGRETQYF
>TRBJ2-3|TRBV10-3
CAISETGTGGTDTQYF
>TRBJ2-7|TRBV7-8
CASSSYLTGGKEQYF
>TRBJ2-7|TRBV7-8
CASSLAGISGGYEQYF
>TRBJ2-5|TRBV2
CASSEMRQETQYF
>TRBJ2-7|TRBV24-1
CATSDSTGFHEQYF
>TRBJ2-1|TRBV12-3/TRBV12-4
CASSFRLAGENEQFF
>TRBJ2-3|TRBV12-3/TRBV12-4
CASSPRGWDTQYF
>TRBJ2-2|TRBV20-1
CSARVPGRHTGELFF
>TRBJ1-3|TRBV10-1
CASSVPHAGSGNTIYF
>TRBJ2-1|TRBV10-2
CASSEAGVSYNEQIF
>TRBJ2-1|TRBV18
CASSPRTSGVSEQFF
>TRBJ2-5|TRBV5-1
CASGTGAGETQYF
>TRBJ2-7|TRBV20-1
CSARRPPNYEQYF
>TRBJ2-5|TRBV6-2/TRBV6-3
CASSPLGGYQETQYF
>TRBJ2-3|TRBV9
CASSVGRGGGAGDTQYF
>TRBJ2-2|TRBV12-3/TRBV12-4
CASSTGQTANTGELFF
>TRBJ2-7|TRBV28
CASSQPDRGAYEQYF
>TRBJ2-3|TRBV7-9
CASSFPIAGYTDTQYF
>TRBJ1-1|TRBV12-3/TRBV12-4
CASSLEGTFTEAFF
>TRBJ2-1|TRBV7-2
CASSLAVIGGEQFF
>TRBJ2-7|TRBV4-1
CASSQIPGQGANEQYF
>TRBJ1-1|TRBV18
CASSPWQGNTEAFF
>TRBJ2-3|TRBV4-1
CASSQGTLAGSTDTQYF
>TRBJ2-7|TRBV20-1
CTASRRVYSSYEQYF
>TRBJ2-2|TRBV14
CASSQAGTRDRGELFF
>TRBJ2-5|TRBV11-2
CASSAGLAGETQYF
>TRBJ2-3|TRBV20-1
CSARGTSGTNTQYF
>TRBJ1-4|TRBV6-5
CASSYFGENEKLFF